The 2 T cell receptor beta chains presented below share a single source sample, sequenced in a study of human T cells and chemical hapten exposure. TCRdb independently ran MiXCR on the RACE reads; one entry per CDR3 protein. The profile shows 140,000 or so distinct CDR3 sequences, 12% of them singletons. The time point denotes: patch test 2, 6 weeks after DPC sensitization. Specified treatment: therapeutic diphenylcyclopropenone sensitization with weekly scalp DPC. The sample consisted of whole blood, taken in connection with sensitization to the hapten diphenylcyclopropenone (DPC). The receptors were sampled from a woman in her forties or fifties with alopecia areata. Some clones in this sample may be carry-over from other donors' samples.

The V gene is TRBV20-1, the J gene TRBJ1-5; 7 nucleotides match TRBD1. V lost 6 bases, J lost 1 base, and 6 bases stayed unmatched. Germline V gene data show CDR1 as DFQATT and CDR2 as SNEGSKA (reference sequence). The CDR3 contains 14 residues. The CDR3 DNA follows: TGCAGTGCCCTTAACAGGGGAAGCAATCAGCCCCAGCATTTT. Translating it yields CSALNRGSNQPQHF.

In its sample, this clonotype was seen a few times. The J gene is TRBJ1-1, the V gene TRBV6-5, with D unresolved. The CDR3 is 14 amino acids. The V and J ends lost 0 bases and 6 bases respectively, with 11 bases between them. CDR1 is MNHEY and CDR2 is SVGAGI in the germline V gene. The CDR3 reads CASSYSMSNAEAFF. In DNA, the CDR3 is TGTGCCAGCAGTTACTCGATGTCAAACGCTGAAGCTTTCTTT.